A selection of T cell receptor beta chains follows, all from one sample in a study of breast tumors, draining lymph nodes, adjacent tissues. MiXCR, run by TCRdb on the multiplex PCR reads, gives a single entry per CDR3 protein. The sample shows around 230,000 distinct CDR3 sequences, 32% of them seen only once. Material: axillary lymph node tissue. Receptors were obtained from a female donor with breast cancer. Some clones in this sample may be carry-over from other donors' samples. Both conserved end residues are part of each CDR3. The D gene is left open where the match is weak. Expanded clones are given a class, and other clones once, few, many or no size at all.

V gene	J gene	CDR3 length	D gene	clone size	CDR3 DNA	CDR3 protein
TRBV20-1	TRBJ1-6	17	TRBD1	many	TGCAGTGCTACCCGGACAGGGGCGAGCTCCTATAATTCACCCCTCCACTTT	CSATRTGASSYNSPLHF
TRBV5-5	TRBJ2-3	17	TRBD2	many	TGTGCCAGCAGCTTTCAGACTAGCGGGAGGTGGGCAGATACGCAGTATTTT	CASSFQTSGRWADTQYF
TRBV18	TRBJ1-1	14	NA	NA	TGTGCCAGCTCACCAGGGCTGAAGGGGACTGAAGCTTTCTTT	CASSPGLKGTEAFF
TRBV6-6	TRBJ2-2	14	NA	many	TGTGCCAGCAGTCACTCGGCGAGAACCGGGGAGCTGTTTTTT	CASSHSARTGELFF
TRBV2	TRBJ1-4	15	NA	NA	TGTGCCAGCAGTGACTCGGGCAGGGCGTATGTGAAACTGCTTTTT	CASSDSGRAYVKLLF
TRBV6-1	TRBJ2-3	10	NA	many	TGTGCCAGCAAGGGAGATACGCAGTATTTT	CASKGDTQYF
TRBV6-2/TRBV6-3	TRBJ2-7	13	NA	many	TGTGCCACCGGACGGACTCTAACCTACGAGCAGTACTTC	CATGRTLTYEQYF
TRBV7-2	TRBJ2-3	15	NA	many	TGTGCCAGCAGCTTAGGACGGCGGGGCACAGATACGCAGTATTTT	CASSLGRRGTDTQYF
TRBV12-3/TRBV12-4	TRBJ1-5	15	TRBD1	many	TGTGCCAGCAGCCCGGACAGGGAAAGCAATCAGCCCCAGCATTTT	CASSPDRESNQPQHF
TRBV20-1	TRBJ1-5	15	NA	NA	TGCAGTGCTAGAGATGCAGGGTCGCGCGTCGGTGAGCAGCATTTT	CSARDAGSRVGEQHF
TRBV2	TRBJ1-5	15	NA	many	TGTGCCAGCAATGTTCAGGGGACAAGAAATCAGCCCCAGCATTTT	CASNVQGTRNQPQHF
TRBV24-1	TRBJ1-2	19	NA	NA	TGTGCCACCAGTGATTTAATGGTAGGCAAAAAAATTTCTAACTATGGCTACACCTTC	CATSDLMVGKKISNYGYTF
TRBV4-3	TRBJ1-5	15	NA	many	TGCGCCAGCAGCCAAGATTGGCAGGGTTTCCAGCCCCAGCATTTT	CASSQDWQGFQPQHF
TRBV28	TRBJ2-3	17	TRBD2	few	TGTGCCAGCAACCCTAGCGGGAGGACGGATAGCACAGATACGCAGTATTTT	CASNPSGRTDSTDTQYF
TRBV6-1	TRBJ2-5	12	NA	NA	TGTGCCAGCAGTCATCGAGGGGCCGACCAGTACTTC	CASSHRGADQYF
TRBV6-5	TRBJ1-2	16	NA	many	TGTGCCAGCAGTTCCGTCAATCGGGGGGCCCACTATGGCTACACCTTC	CASSSVNRGAHYGYTF
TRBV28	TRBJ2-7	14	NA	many	TGTGCCAGCAGTTTATTTTCTTCCAATAGCGGCGTGTACTTC	CASSLFSSNSGVYF
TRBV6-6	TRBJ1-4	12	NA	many	TGTGCCAGCAGACTACCGAATGAAAAACTGTTTTTT	CASRLPNEKLFF
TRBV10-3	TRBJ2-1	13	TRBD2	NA	TGTGCCATCGGGGGACTAGCGGGAGAACACCAGTTCTTC	CAIGGLAGEHQFF
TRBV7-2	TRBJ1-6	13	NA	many	TGTGCCAGCGGAGGGTTTTCGGATTCACCCCTCCACTTT	CASGGFSDSPLHF
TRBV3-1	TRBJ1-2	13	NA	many	TGTGCCAGCAGCCAAAGGCACGAAGGGGGCTACACCTTC	CASSQRHEGGYTF
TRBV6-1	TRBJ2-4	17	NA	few	TGTGCCAGCAGTGGGGGCTCCCCGTGGCGGACCAAAAACATTCAGTACTTC	CASSGGSPWRTKNIQYF
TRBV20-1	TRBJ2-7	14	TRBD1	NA	TGCAGTGCTCCCGCCCGGGACAGACTAACCGAGCAGTACTTC	CSAPARDRLTEQYF
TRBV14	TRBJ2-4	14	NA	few	TGTGCCAGCAGCCAAGGAAGGGACACGGCCCGATGGTCCTTC	CASSQGRDTARWSF
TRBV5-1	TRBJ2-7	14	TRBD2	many	TGCGCCAGCAGGGCCGAGCGGGAGCCCTACGAGCAGTACTTC	CASRAEREPYEQYF
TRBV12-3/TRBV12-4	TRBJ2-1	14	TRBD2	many	TGTGCCAGCAGTCCCGGGACTAGTTCTGGTGAGCAGTTCTTC	CASSPGTSSGEQFF
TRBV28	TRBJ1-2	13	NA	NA	TGTGCCAGCAACGGGCAGACTAACTATGGCTACACCTTC	CASNGQTNYGYTF
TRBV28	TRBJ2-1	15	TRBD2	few	TGTGCCAGCAGCCCCTGGGCTAGCGGGAGGAATGAGCAGTTCTTC	CASSPWASGRNEQFF
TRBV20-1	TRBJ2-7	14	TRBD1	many	TGCAGTGCTAGTGGGGACAGGGGGCCTCTCGAGCAGTACTTC	CSASGDRGPLEQYF
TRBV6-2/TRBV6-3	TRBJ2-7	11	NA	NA	TGTGCCAGCAGTCATGCGGTCGAGCAGTACTTC	CASSHAVEQYF
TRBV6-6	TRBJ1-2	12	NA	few	TGTGCCAGCAGTCTGCCGTACGGTGGCTACACCTTC	CASSLPYGGYTF
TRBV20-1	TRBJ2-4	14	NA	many	TGCAGTGCTAGGCCAGGTGTAGGTAAAAACATTCAGTACTTC	CSARPGVGKNIQYF
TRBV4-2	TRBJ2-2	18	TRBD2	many	TGTGCCAGCAGCCAAGATCTGGGAACTAGCGGGAGAACCGGGGAGCTGTTTTTT	CASSQDLGTSGRTGELFF
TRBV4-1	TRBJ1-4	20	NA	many	TGCGCCAGCAGCCAAGAAAGAAGTGTAGGGAGCGCCGCAACTAATGAAAAACTGTTTTTT	CASSQERSVGSAATNEKLFF
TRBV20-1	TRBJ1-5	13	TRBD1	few	TGCAGTGCTAAGACAGGGTTCAATCAGCCCCAGCATTTT	CSAKTGFNQPQHF
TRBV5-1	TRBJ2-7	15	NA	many	TGCGCCAGCAGCCCGGATCGGGCAGAAACCTACGAGCAGTACTTC	CASSPDRAETYEQYF
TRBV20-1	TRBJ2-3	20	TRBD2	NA	TGCAGTCTAGCCAGTGGTCGACTAGCGGGAGCCCACAGATGGCGGGGTACGCAGTATTTT	CSLASGRLAGAHRWRGTQYF
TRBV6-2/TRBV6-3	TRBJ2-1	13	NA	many	TGTGCCAGCAGTCTTCTACTAGGGGGTGAGCAGTTCTTC	CASSLLLGGEQFF
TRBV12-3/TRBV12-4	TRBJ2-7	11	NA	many	TGTGCCAGCAGCATGGCCTACGAGCAGTACTTC	CASSMAYEQYF
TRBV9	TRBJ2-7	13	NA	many	TGTGCCAGCAGCCCCGACCGGGGCAACGAGCAGTACTTC	CASSPDRGNEQYF
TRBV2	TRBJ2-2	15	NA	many	TGTGCCAGCAGTGAGCTCGACTCCATTACGGGGGAGCTGTTTTTT	CASSELDSITGELFF
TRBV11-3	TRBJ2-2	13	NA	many	TGTGCCAGCAGCAACGCCGCCACCGGGGAGCTGTTTTTT	CASSNAATGELFF
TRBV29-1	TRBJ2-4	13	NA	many	TGCAGCGTTGAGGCGCCGGATGAAAACATTCAGTACTTC	CSVEAPDENIQYF
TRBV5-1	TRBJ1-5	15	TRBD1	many	TGCGCCAGCAGCTCACAGGGGGGACCCAACGAGCCCCAGCATTTT	CASSSQGGPNEPQHF
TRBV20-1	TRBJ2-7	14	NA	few	TGCAGTGCTAGAGCTGAGACTTTCTCCTACGAGCAGTACTTC	CSARAETFSYEQYF
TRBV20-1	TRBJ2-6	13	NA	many	TGCAGTGCTAGTGGCGCTGGGGCCAACGTCCTGACTTTC	CSASGAGANVLTF
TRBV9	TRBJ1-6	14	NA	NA	TGTGCCAGCAGCGTGCGCACCTCCAATTCACCCCCCCACTTT	CASSVRTSNSPPHF
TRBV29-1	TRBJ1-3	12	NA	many	TGCAGCGTTGAGACTCCTGGAAACACCATATATTTT	CSVETPGNTIYF
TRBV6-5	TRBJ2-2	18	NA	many	TGTGCCAGCAGTTACACAGCGGCAGGGAAAGTTAAGAGGGGGGAGCTGTTTTTT	CASSYTAAGKVKRGELFF
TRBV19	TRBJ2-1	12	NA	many	TGTGCCAGTAGTGAGGTTAGGGATGAGCAGTTCTTC	CASSEVRDEQFF
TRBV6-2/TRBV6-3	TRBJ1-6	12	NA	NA	TGTGCCAGCAGAACAATGAGTTCACCCCTCCACTTT	CASRTMSSPLHF
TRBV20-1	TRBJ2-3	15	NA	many	TGCAGTGCTAGATCGACAGAGCGCCACACAGATACGCAGTATTTT	CSARSTERHTDTQYF
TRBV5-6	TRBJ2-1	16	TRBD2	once	TGTGCCAGCAGCTTGTATCTGAGCGGGGGCTACAATGAGCAGTTCTTC	CASSLYLSGGYNEQFF
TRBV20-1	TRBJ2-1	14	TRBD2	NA	TGCAGTGCGGACGGGACTAGCTCTCTCAATGAGCAGTTCTTC	CSADGTSSLNEQFF
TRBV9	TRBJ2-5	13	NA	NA	TGTGCCAGCAGCGTAGCGGGAACGGAGACCCAGTACTTC	CASSVAGTETQYF